This entry concerns a single T cell receptor (beta chain). This record belongs to a study of blood T cell repertoires in COVID-19. The wider study: Acute-phase and convalescent COVID-19 samples originated in the United States, Italy and Spain.

The CDR3 spans 17 residues. The germline V gene has CDR1 SGHAT and CDR2 FQNNGV. The V segment lost 3 bases and the J segment 3 bases; nucleotides outside the gene matches: 10. The repertoire was sequenced with immunoSEQ multiplex PCR; TCRdb's copy has only in-frame clones and lacks some. Of 97,000 or so clones listed, around 81% were seen once; the top ten hold approximately 4%. The gene calls are TRBV11-2 and TRBJ2-7; 11 bases line up with TRBD2. The sample consisted of peripheral blood. The sequence derives from a man aged 55 to 70 with acute or convalescent COVID-19. The CDR3 region has the DNA TGTGCCAGCAGCTTCACTAGCGGGGGATTCTCCCTCTACGAGCAGTACTTC. Its protein is CASSFTSGGFSLYEQYF.